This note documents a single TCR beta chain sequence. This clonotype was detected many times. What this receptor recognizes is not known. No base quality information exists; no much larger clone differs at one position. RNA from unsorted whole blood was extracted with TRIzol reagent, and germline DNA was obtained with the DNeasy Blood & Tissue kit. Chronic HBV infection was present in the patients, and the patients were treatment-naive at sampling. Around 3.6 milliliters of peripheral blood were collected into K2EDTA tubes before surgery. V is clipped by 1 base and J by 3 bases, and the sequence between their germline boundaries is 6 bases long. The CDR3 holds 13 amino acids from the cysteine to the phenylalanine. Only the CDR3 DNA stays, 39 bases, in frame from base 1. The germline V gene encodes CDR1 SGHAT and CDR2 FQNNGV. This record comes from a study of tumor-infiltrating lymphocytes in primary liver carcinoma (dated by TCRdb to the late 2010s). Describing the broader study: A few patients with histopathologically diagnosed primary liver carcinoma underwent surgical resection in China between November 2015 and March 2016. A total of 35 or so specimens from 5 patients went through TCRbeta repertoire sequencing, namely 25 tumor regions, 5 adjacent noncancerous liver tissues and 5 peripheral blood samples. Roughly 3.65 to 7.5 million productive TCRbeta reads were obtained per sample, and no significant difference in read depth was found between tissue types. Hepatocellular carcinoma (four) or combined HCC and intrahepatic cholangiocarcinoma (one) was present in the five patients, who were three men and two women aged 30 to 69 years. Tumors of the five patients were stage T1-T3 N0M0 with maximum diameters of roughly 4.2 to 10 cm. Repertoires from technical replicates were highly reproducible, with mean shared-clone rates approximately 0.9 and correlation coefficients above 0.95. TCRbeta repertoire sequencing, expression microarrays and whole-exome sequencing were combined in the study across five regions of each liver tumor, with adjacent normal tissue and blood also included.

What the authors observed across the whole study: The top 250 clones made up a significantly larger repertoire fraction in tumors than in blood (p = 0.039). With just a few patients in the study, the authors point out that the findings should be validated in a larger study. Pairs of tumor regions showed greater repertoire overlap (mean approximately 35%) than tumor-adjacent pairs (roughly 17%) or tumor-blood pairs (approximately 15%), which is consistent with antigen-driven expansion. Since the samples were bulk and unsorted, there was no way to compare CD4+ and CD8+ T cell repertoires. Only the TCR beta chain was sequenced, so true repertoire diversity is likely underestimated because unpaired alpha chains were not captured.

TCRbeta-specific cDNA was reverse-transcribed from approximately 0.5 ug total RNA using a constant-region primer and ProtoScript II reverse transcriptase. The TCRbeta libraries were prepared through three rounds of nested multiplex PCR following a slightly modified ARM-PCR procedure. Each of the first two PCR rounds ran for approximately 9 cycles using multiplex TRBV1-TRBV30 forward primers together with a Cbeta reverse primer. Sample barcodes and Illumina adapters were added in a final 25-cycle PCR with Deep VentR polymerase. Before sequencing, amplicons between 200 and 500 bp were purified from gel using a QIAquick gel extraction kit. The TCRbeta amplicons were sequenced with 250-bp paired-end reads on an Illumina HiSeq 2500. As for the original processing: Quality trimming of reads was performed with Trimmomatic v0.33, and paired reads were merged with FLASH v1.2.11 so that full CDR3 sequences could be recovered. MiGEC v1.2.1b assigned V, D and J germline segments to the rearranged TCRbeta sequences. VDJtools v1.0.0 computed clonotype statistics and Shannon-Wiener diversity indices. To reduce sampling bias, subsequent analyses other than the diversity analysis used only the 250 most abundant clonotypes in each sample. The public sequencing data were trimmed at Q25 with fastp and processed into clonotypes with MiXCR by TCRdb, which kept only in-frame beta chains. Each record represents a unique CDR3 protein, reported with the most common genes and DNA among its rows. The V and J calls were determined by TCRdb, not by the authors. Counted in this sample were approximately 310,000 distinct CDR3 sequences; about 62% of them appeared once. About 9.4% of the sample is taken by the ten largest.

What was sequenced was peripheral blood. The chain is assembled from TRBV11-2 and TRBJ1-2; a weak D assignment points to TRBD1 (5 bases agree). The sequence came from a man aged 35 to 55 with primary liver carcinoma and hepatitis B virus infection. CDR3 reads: CASSLGGDYGYTF. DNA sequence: TGTGCCAGCAGCTTAGGGGGGGACTATGGCTACACCTTC.